The present TCR beta chain was sequenced within a study of blood T cells in healthy people across ages. At the level of the study: T cells yielded about one barcoded beta molecule per two cells through template switching. Study outcomes and limitations: PBMCs left unsorted prevented a conclusive naive versus antigen-experienced comparison.

CDR3 length equals 13 residues. V dropped 8 bases and J dropped 6; count of bases not matched to a gene: 6. CDR1 and CDR2 (germline): MDHEN, SYDVKM. Comments on this clonotype: The antigen is unknown.

A J-beta primer mix and a sample-barcoded 5' primer were used in a second PCR of roughly 7 to 12 cycles. Each TCR beta cDNA got a 12-nucleotide random molecular identifier. One entry per CDR3 protein results from TCRdb running MiXCR on the 5' RACE reads. The data contain under 950,000 distinct CDR3 sequences, 22% of them singletons. Drawn from each donor were approximately 10 milliliters of peripheral blood. This sequence joins TRBV28 and TRBJ2-3; 9 nucleotides line up with TRBD1. The sequenced sample consisted of blood. The TCR sequence derives from a man aged 65 to 85 in good health. The CDR3 sequence is CASVQGARDTQYF. CDR3 nucleotides: TGTGCCAGCGTACAGGGGGCAAGGGATACGCAGTATTTT.